Here is one T cell receptor beta chain with its context. Gene labels here are mouse ones. Coverage ceases 4 residues before the CDR3 finishes, and the germline J gene fills in the end. This entry comes from a study of CD8+ T cells in alopecia areata. As for the study in general: The graft donors were approximately 6-13-month-old C3H/HeJ mice with spontaneous alopecia, and their skin went to roughly 6-11-week-old female C3H/HeJ mice.

Isolated RNA was reverse transcribed into cDNA used as the sequencing template. The assay was immunoSEQ multiplex PCR, and TCRdb's table has in-frame clones only and misses some. The sample presents about 120,000 clones, none singletons. CDR1 and CDR2 from the germline V gene are NSHNY and SYGAGN. The CDR3 runs to 15 residues. Losses at the gene ends were 5 bases for V and 2 bases for J; bases not matched to a gene: 6. The specimen was lesional skin. This chain uses TRBV13-1 with TRBJ2-3; 9 bases map to TRBD2. This receptor was identified in a C3H/HeJ mouse with alopecia areata. This strain has MHC haplotype H2-k. CDR3 DNA, as far as it was read: TGTGCCAGCAGGGACTGGGGTACTATTGCAGAA. Protein: CASRDWGTIAE. The entire CDR3 protein is CASRDWGTIAETLYF.